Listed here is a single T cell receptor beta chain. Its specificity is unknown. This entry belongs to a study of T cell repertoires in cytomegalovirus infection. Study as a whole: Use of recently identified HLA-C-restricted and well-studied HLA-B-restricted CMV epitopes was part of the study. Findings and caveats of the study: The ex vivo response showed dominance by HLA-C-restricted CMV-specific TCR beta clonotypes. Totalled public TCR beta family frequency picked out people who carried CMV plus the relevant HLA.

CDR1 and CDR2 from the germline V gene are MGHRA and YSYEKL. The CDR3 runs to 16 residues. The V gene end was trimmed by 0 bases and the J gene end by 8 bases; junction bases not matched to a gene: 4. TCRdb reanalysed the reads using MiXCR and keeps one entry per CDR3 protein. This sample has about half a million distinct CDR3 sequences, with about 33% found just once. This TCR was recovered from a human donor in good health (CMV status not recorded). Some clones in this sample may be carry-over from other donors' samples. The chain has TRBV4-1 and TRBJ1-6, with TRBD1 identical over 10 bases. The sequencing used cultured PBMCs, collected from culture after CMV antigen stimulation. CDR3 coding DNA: TGCGCCAGCAGCCAAGATGACAGGGGGCCTTATTCACCCCTCCACTTT. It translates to CASSQDDRGPYSPLHF.